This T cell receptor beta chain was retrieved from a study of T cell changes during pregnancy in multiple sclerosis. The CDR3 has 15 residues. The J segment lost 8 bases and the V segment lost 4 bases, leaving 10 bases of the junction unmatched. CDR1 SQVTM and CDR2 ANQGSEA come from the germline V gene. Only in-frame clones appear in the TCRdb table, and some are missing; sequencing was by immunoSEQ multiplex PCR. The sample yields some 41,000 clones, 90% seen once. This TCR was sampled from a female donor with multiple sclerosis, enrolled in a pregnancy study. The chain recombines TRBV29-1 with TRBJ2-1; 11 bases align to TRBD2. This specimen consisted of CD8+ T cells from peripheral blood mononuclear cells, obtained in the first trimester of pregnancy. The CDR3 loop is CSVAGTSGPADEQFF. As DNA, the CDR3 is TGCAGCGTTGCCGGGACTAGCGGACCCGCCGATGAGCAGTTCTTC.